The 32 T cell receptor beta chains below all came from one sample that was sequenced in a study of shared clonotypes between healthy human individuals. Assay used: immunoSEQ multiplex PCR; TCRdb lists only in-frame clones, some missing. The sample consists of some 660,000 clones, 73% of them appearing once. Sample: memory CD4+ T cells sorted from blood. Subset specified: CD45RA-negative fraction. The receptors were sampled from a woman in her 30s in good health.

The rearrangement uses TRBV11-2 and TRBJ2-7; 7 bases map to TRBD2. The CDR3 totals 14 residues. Germline V gives CDR1 SGHAT, CDR2 FQNNGV. V lost 5 bases to trimming and J lost 1 base; unmatched junction nucleotides: 5. As DNA, the CDR3 is TGTGCCAGCAGCAAACAGCGGGATTCCTACGAGCAGTACTTC. Amino acid sequence: CASSKQRDSYEQYF.

Ten or more counts support this clone. The rearrangement joins TRBV4-1 to TRBJ1-4, with D maybe TRBD1 (5 bases). Trimming cost V 0 bases and J 7 bases, with 15 bases left between them. The germline CDR1 and CDR2 sequences are MGHRA and YSYEKL. The CDR3 runs to 16 residues. The CDR3 reads CASSQDDQGRFEKLFF. DNA for the CDR3: TGCGCCAGCAGCCAAGACGACCAGGGAAGATTTGAAAAACTGTTTTTT.

The J gene is TRBJ2-3, the V gene TRBV7-3; tentatively, D is TRBD2 (5 bases). The V gene lost 4 bases and the J gene lost 1 base, with 12 bases spanning the gap. Germline V lookup: CDR1 SGHTA, CDR2 FQGTGA. The CDR3 is made up of 15 amino acids. Here the CDR3 DNA reads TGTGCCAGCAGCTACCGGGGTAGCGGCACAGATACGCAGTATTTT. The encoded protein is CASSYRGSGTDTQYF. Filled out from reference TRBV7-3 and TRBJ2-3, the complete variable domain reads GAGVSQTPSNKVTEKGKYVELRCDPISGHTALYWYRQSLGQGPEFLIYFQGTGAADDSGLPNDRFFAVRPEGSVSTLKIQRTERGDSAVYLCASSYRGSGTDTQYFGPGTRLTVL.

This chain links TRBV4-2 with TRBJ2-2; D might be TRBD2 (5 bases). CDR3 length: 17 amino acids. Trimming pared 6 bases from V and 2 bases from J, leaving 19 bases between. CDR1 and CDR2 (germline): LGHNA, YNFKEQ. CDR3 residues: CASRHQRRKINTGELFF. The CDR3, as DNA: TGTGCCAGCAGGCATCAACGGAGGAAGATCAACACCGGGGAGCTGTTTTTT.

V usage is TRBV5-4 and J usage is TRBJ2-2; 9 bases agree with TRBD1. The trim removed 3 bases at V and 6 bases at J, leaving 12 bases unmatched. This CDR3 spans 17 amino acids. Germline V lookup: CDR1 SGHNT, CDR2 YYREEE (reference sequence). In DNA, the CDR3 is TGTGCCAGCAGCTCGGGGACAGGGCTTACATCGGCCGGGGAGCTGTTTTTT. It translates to CASSSGTGLTSAGELFF.

The chain joins TRBV5-8 to TRBJ1-5; D gene unclear. Germline V CDR1 and CDR2: SGHTS, YDEGEE. The CDR3 extends over 15 amino acids. Trimming pared 2 bases from V and 0 bases from J, leaving 9 bases between. DNA of the CDR3: TGTGCCAGCAGCTTTTCCAGGTATAGCAATCAGCCCCAGCATTTT. This codes for CASSFSRYSNQPQHF.

This clone was detected a few times. The chain combines TRBV29-1 with TRBJ2-1; 9 nucleotides match TRBD1. The V gene end was trimmed by 3 bases and the J gene end by 5 bases; junction bases not matched to a gene: 14. Germline loops: CDR1 SQVTM, CDR2 ANQGSEA. The CDR3 covers 17 residues. Written as DNA, the CDR3 is TGCAGCGTTGAGTTACGGAATGTGGGACAGGGAAACAATGAGCAGTTCTTC. It translates to CSVELRNVGQGNNEQFF.

J is TRBJ2-5 and V is TRBV11-2, with D possibly TRBD2 on 6 matching bases. The CDR3 is 14 residues long. CDR1 and CDR2 (germline): SGHAT, FQNNGV. V lost 5 bases to trimming and J lost 7 bases, with 17 bases between them. In DNA form, the CDR3 reads TGTGCCAGCAGCCCGGTTGGAGCGCGGGGGACCCAGTACTTC. It yields the protein CASSPVGARGTQYF.

The chain uses TRBV29-1 and TRBJ1-1, with TRBD1 matching over 8 bases. Trimming cost V 6 bases and J 5 bases; bases outside gene matches: 2. This CDR3 is built from 11 residues. Germline-derived CDR1 and CDR2 are SQVTM and ANQGSEA. CDR3 protein: CSVRGPTEAFF. The CDR3 region has the DNA TGCAGCGTCAGGGGGCCGACTGAAGCTTTCTTT.

This chain connects TRBV30 to TRBJ2-1; 7 nucleotides agree with TRBD2. Trimming at V came to 5 bases and at J to 9 bases, leaving 16 bases not matched to a gene. Germline CDR1 and CDR2: GTSNPN and SVGIG (reference sequence). The CDR3 runs 15 residues. The chain's CDR3 is CAWAHLGLDSVEQFF. The CDR3 DNA sequence: TGTGCCTGGGCACATCTAGGACTAGATAGCGTTGAGCAGTTCTTC.

Of note for this clone: Being one base from a much bigger clone, this may be a read error. CDR3 coding DNA: TGCGCCAGCAGCTTTAGCGGCACAGATACGCAGTATTTT. Translating gives CASSFSGTDTQYF. The rearrangement links TRBV4-1 to TRBJ2-3, with D tentatively TRBD2 (5 bases). This CDR3 has 13 amino acids. Germline assignment: CDR1 MGHRA and CDR2 YSYEKL. V was clipped by 5 bases and J by 1 base, with 7 bases between them.

The V gene is TRBV19, the J gene TRBJ2-4, with 9 bases aligning to TRBD1. Germline loops: CDR1 LNHDA, CDR2 SQIVND (reference sequence). The trim removed 7 bases at V and 6 bases at J, leaving 4 bases unmatched. The CDR3 length is 13 residues. The CDR3 region is CASNPTGGNIQYF. The CDR3 coding sequence is TGTGCCAGTAACCCGACAGGGGGAAACATTCAGTACTTC.

The chain joins TRBV11-1 to TRBJ2-1; D unresolved. The germline CDR1 and CDR2 sequences are SGHAT and FQDESV (reference sequence). The V and J ends lost 5 bases and 6 bases respectively, with 5 bases between them. This CDR3 comprises 11 residues. The CDR3 nucleotides are TGTGCCAGCAGCGAGCCCAATGAGCAGTTCTTC. It specifies CASSEPNEQFF.

This clone was picked up a small number of times. This chain connects TRBV9 to TRBJ2-2, with D maybe TRBD2 (7 bases). This CDR3 has 16 residues. V lost 4 bases and J lost 1, with 14 bases in between. The germline V gene encodes CDR1 SGDLS and CDR2 YYNGEE. CDR3 nucleotide sequence: TGTGCCAGCAGCCCGAGGGGGACTATGAACACCGGGGAGCTGTTTTTT. This codes for CASSPRGTMNTGELFF.

CDR3 region: CASSLGGQGPTDTQYF. The CDR3 nucleotides are TGTGCCAGCAGCTTGGGGGGACAGGGCCCTACAGATACGCAGTATTTT. The chain links TRBV5-8 to TRBJ2-3; 9 bases map to TRBD1. The CDR3 loop spans 16 amino acids. V lost 0 bases, J lost 3 bases, and 5 bases stayed unmatched. In germline, CDR1 is SGHTS, CDR2 YDEGEE. The entire variable domain, with the rest obtained from reference TRBV5-8 and TRBJ2-3, is as follows: EAGVTQSPTHLIKTRGQQATLRCSPISGHTSVYWYQQALGLGLQFLLWYDEGEERNRGNFPPRFSGRQFPNYSSELNVNALELEDSALYLCASSLGGQGPTDTQYFGPGTRLTVL.

The V call is TRBV6-5, the J call TRBJ2-7; 7 bases fit TRBD1. V trimming: 5 bases; J trimming: 3 bases; junction bases outside the gene matches: 7. CDR1 MNHEY and CDR2 SVGAGI come from the germline V gene. The CDR3 consists of 14 residues. The CDR3 sequence: CASSTSWDSYEQYF. The CDR3 bases are TGTGCCAGCAGTACCTCCTGGGACAGCTACGAGCAGTACTTC.

This sequence joins TRBV6-5 and TRBJ2-7, with D tentatively TRBD2 (7 bases). The CDR3 covers 13 residues. Germline V gene data show CDR1 as MNHEY and CDR2 as SVGAGI. V was shortened by 11 bases and J by 3 bases, with 17 bases between the two germline ends. CDR3 DNA sequence: TGTGCCTCGGGGGGCGGGCCTGTCTACGAGCAGTACTTC. Its protein is CASGGGPVYEQYF.

This clone was observed a single time. The chain carries TRBV2 and TRBJ1-4; weak D call: TRBD1 (6 bases). This CDR3 comprises 14 residues. Trimming left V 4 bases short and J 8 bases short, with 14 bases between. Germline V gives CDR1 SNHLY, CDR2 FYNNEI. The DNA for the CDR3 is TGTGCCAGCAGTGGTGACAGGTTCAACGAAAAACTGTTTTTT. As protein: CASSGDRFNEKLFF.

The chain is built from TRBV20-1 and TRBJ2-7, with D unresolved. CDR1 and CDR2 from the germline V gene are DFQATT and SNEGSKA (reference sequence). The CDR3 consists of 11 residues. Between the trimmed V and J ends, which lost 7 bases and 5 bases, there was a span of 12 bases. CDR3 sequence (DNA): TGCAGTGGGCGGCAGGCGAACGAGCAGTACTTC. Its protein is CSGRQANEQYF.

The V and J genes are TRBV7-7 and TRBJ2-3; 11 nucleotides line up with TRBD2. This CDR3 has 17 amino acids. Germline V gene sequence: CDR1 SSHAT, CDR2 FNYEAQ (reference sequence). Trimming cost V 4 bases and J 2 bases; bases outside gene matches: 8. The CDR3: CASSSATSGSYTDTQYF. CDR3 sequence (DNA): TGTGCCAGCAGCTCCGCAACTAGCGGGAGTTACACAGATACGCAGTATTTT.

The gene calls are TRBV9 and TRBJ2-3; 10 positions match TRBD2. V was pared by 4 bases and J by 6 bases, with 11 bases of the junction left unmatched. Germline CDR1 and CDR2: SGDLS and YYNGEE. CDR3 length: 16 amino acids. The DNA for the CDR3 is TGTGCCAGCAGCTTCGGGACTAGCGCTCGAACCGATACGCAGTATTTT. It encodes CASSFGTSARTDTQYF.

Worth noting for this clone: This likely came from a read error, as a far larger clone is one base away. The same CDR3 also results from other DNA sequences found in this sample. This sequence joins TRBV5-1 and TRBJ2-2, with D perhaps matching TRBD1 (6 bases). The CDR3 extends over 15 amino acids. Germline-derived CDR1 and CDR2 are SGHRS and YFSETQ. In DNA, the CDR3 is TGTGCCAGCAGCTTGGGGGCAGATAATACCGGGGAGCTGTTTTTT. Translated, it gives CASSLGADNTGELFF.

This clone was seen a single time. V is TRBV6-5 and J is TRBJ1-1; TRBD1 might be the D (6 bases). The CDR3 contains 13 residues. Per the germline V gene, CDR1 is MNHEY and CDR2 is SVGAGI. Trimming stripped 6 bases from V and 10 bases from J, with 18 bases between. The CDR3, as DNA: TGTGCCAGCAGCTCTATTCGCCCGGACAGAGCTTTCTTT. Its protein product is CASSSIRPDRAFF.

Notes on this clone: The identical CDR3 is also encoded by other nucleotide sequences in the sample. This chain uses TRBV5-1 with TRBJ1-1; the D is unclear. The CDR3 contains 15 residues. V lost 1 base and J lost 4, with 14 bases in between. From germline, CDR1 is SGHRS and CDR2 YFSETQ. CDR3 in amino acids: CASSLKGTEGTEAFF. CDR3 coding DNA: TGCGCCAGCAGCTTGAAAGGCACGGAAGGCACTGAAGCTTTCTTT.

This chain links TRBV25-1 with TRBJ2-7; 8 bases agree with TRBD1. Germline loops: CDR1 MGHDK, CDR2 SYGVNS. The CDR3 has 14 amino acids. V shed 5 bases and J 2 bases; nucleotides not matched to a gene: 5. CDR3 DNA sequence: TGTGCCAGCAGTTTTTCGACAGGGGCCTACGAGCAGTACTTC. It is translated as CASSFSTGAYEQYF.

Worth noting for this clone: This clone may be a read error of a much larger clone one base away. CDR3 residues: CASSLSSGRRTDTQYF. CDR3 DNA sequence: TGTGCCAGCAGTTTATCTAGCGGGAGGCGCACAGATACGCAGTATTTT. This sequence joins TRBV28 and TRBJ2-3; 11 nucleotides agree with TRBD2. The CDR3 totals 16 residues. J gave up 1 base and V 1 base, and 1 base lay outside the gene matches. Germline loops: CDR1 MDHEN, CDR2 SYDVKM.

CDR3 amino acids: CASSLQGAGKQETQYF. The CDR3 region has the DNA TGTGCCAGCAGTTTACAGGGGGCAGGAAAGCAAGAGACCCAGTACTTC. This rearrangement joins TRBV27 to TRBJ2-5, with 8 bases aligning to TRBD1. After removal of 2 bases from V and 2 bases from J, the junction contained 7 bases not matched to a gene. This CDR3 is built from 16 residues. CDR1 MNHEY and CDR2 SMNVEV come from the germline V gene (reference sequence).

The rearrangement joins TRBV29-1 to TRBJ2-7; a weak D match, TRBD1 (5 bases). Germline V lookup: CDR1 SQVTM, CDR2 ANQGSEA. V shed 1 base and J shed 4 bases, with 8 bases lying between them. This CDR3 contains 12 residues. CDR3 residues: CSVEGQGYEQYF. The CDR3 bases are TGCAGCGTTGAAGGGCAGGGTTACGAGCAGTACTTC.

This chain uses TRBV29-1 with TRBJ2-5, with D maybe TRBD2 (6 bases). The DNA end is more similar to TRBJ2-7, so the J call may be wrong. From germline, CDR1 is SQVTM and CDR2 ANQGSEA. The CDR3 has 14 amino acids. The chain's CDR3 is CIRLPGGATYEQYF. The CDR3 DNA reads TGCATCCGGCTTCCCGGGGGAGCTACCTACGAGCAGTACTTC.

This clone was seen once. V gene TRBV10-3 combines with J gene TRBJ2-1, with TRBD2 as a possible D gene (6 bases). The CDR3 length is 12 residues. Germline V CDR1 and CDR2: ENHRY, SYGVKD. Trimming removed 8 bases at V and 8 bases at J, with 13 bases between. The CDR3 region is CAIQEGLDEQFF. The DNA of the CDR3 is TGTGCCATCCAGGAGGGTCTTGATGAGCAGTTCTTC.

J is TRBJ2-6 and V is TRBV27; 8 bases match TRBD1. The CDR3 sequence is 20 residues long. J gave up 0 bases and V 7 bases, and 17 bases lay outside the gene matches. Germline CDR1 reads MNHEY; CDR2 reads SMNVEV (reference sequence). CDR3 residues: CASTRHLRDRTISGANVLTF. The CDR3 DNA reads as TGTGCCAGCACCCGACACCTCCGGGACAGGACCATCTCTGGGGCCAACGTCCTGACTTTC.

The V gene is TRBV25-1, the J gene TRBJ2-5, with D possibly being TRBD2 (5 bases). CDR3 size: 13 residues. Germline lookup yields CDR1 MGHDK and CDR2 SYGVNS. V dropped 7 bases and J dropped 5 bases, with 14 bases sitting between them. CDR3 sequence: CASNLRGLETQYF. In DNA, the CDR3 is TGTGCCAGCAACCTTCGCGGGCTGGAGACCCAGTACTTC.